This TCR beta chain came from a study of blood T cell repertoires in COVID-19. Looking at the study overall: Some COVID-19 samples were acute and others convalescent; all came from the United States, Italy and Spain. From T cells, B-cell-depleted T cells, or PBMCs came the material, which was cDNA or gDNA.

V was pared by 3 bases and J by 3 bases, with 5 bases of the junction left unmatched. The germline CDR1 and CDR2 sequences are LGHDT and YNNKEL (reference sequence). The CDR3 is made up of 14 amino acids. Authors' data handling: Amplification of reference gene primers was used by the study to estimate nucleated cell counts. Assay: immunoSEQ multiplex PCR; the TCRdb copy retains only in-frame clones and omits some. V and J calls and clone size are those listed in that table; D and trimming were worked out from the DNA. The sample records 70,000 to 90,000 clones, roughly 88% being singletons. The chain carries TRBV3-1 (or the pseudogene TRBV3-2) and TRBJ2-7; the match to TRBD1 covers 7 bases. Sequenced: peripheral blood. The receptor's source is a man in his fifties with active COVID-19. The CDR3 reads CASSQPWTGYEQYF. The CDR3 DNA is TGTGCCAGCAGCCAGCCTTGGACAGGCTACGAGCAGTACTTC.